This entry lists 10 T cell receptor beta chains sequenced from one sample in a study of beta chain features in type 1 diabetes. All of the isolated RNA was reverse transcribed, so expressed TCRB transcripts were sequenced. This table comes from immunoSEQ multiplex PCR, and its TCRdb copy is limited to in-frame clones, with some not included. The repertoire consists of under 250,000 clones, with less than 15% occurring once and the leading ten covering around 0.03%. The sequenced sample consisted of naive CD4+ T cells from blood. These TCRs come from a woman in her thirties or forties in good health.

The V call is TRBV5-6, the J call TRBJ1-2; possible D gene TRBD1, 6 bases. The CDR3 extends over 16 amino acids. Trimming took off 3 bases at V and 4 bases at J, with 19 bases between the two ends. Germline V lookup: CDR1 SGHDT, CDR2 YYEEEE. In DNA form, the CDR3 reads TGTGCCAGCAGCTCCCCGAGCGGCAGGGGAAGCTATGGCTACACCTTC. Amino acid sequence: CASSSPSGRGSYGYTF.

This chain links TRBV28 with TRBJ1-5; 8 nucleotides align to TRBD1. Germline assignment: CDR1 MDHEN and CDR2 SYDVKM. The CDR3 covers 14 residues. The V segment lost 7 bases and the J segment 4 bases; nucleotides outside the gene matches: 6. The CDR3, as DNA: TGTGCCAGCATCCCCGGGGACAGGAATCAGCCCCAGCATTTT. It is translated as CASIPGDRNQPQHF.

This clone was seen a handful of times. The chain has TRBV9 and TRBJ2-1; D unclear. This CDR3 comprises 15 residues. Trimming left V 0 bases short and J 4 bases short, with 11 bases between. Germline V gene lookup returns CDR1 SGDLS and CDR2 YYNGEE. The CDR3 bases are TGTGCCAGCAGCGTAGACGCCCCGGGTTACAATGAGCAGTTCTTC. Its translation is CASSVDAPGYNEQFF.

J is TRBJ2-7 and V is TRBV19; 12 bases fit TRBD2. Germline CDR1 is LNHDA and CDR2 is SQIVND (reference sequence). With 5 bases clipped from V and 5 bases from J, the junction kept 13 bases outside the gene matches. The CDR3 sequence is 17 residues long. CDR3 sequence: CASSPGLAGLLRNEQYF. CDR3 coding DNA: TGTGCCAGTAGTCCTGGACTAGCGGGGCTTCTCAGGAACGAGCAGTACTTC.

This clone was observed a handful of times. The rearrangement joins TRBV13 to TRBJ2-4; D gene ambiguous. Per the germline V gene, CDR1 is PRHDT and CDR2 is FYEKMQ (reference sequence). The V gene lost 6 bases and the J gene lost 0 bases, with 18 bases spanning the gap. This CDR3 region has 17 residues. Written as DNA, the CDR3 is TGTGCCAGCAGGGCGATTGGGCAGTTCAGAGCCAAAAACATTCAGTACTTC. Translation gives CASRAIGQFRAKNIQYF.

This clone was detected a few times. The chain recombines TRBV10-3 with TRBJ2-3; 9 bases are shared with TRBD1. Germline V CDR1 and CDR2: ENHRY, SYGVKD. This CDR3 contains 14 residues. The V and J ends lost 3 bases and 4 bases, in that order; junction bases with no gene match: 2. The CDR3 DNA reads TGTGCCATCAGTGATACAGGGGGCGCAGATACGCAGTATTTT. This codes for CAISDTGGADTQYF.

The J gene is TRBJ2-5, the V gene TRBV2; D is possibly TRBD2 (5 bases). CDR3 length: 20 residues. V lost 2 bases and J 2 bases, leaving 27 bases between the germline ends. Germline CDR1 SNHLY, CDR2 FYNNEI. CDR3 coding DNA: TGTGCCAGCAGTGAATGGAGCCGAAACCGGGAAAACCGGCAGCAAGAGACCCAGTACTTC. Translating it yields CASSEWSRNRENRQQETQYF.

The chain recombines TRBV7-2 with TRBJ2-3; 8 bases agree with TRBD1. The trim removed 2 bases at V and 4 bases at J, leaving 8 bases unmatched. The germline V gene has CDR1 SGHTA and CDR2 FQGNSA. The CDR3 sequence is 16 residues long. CDR3 sequence reads: CASSLTARGRADTQYF. CDR3 in DNA: TGTGCCAGCAGCTTAACTGCCAGGGGGCGGGCAGATACGCAGTATTTT.

This clone was counted only a few times. The genes are TRBV4-1 and TRBJ2-3; D perhaps matches TRBD2 (5 bases). Germline CDR1 MGHRA, CDR2 YSYEKL. Trimming stripped 0 bases from V and 4 bases from J, with 20 bases between. This CDR3 is built from 18 residues. The chain's CDR3 is CASSQDGGRAAQADTQYF. Written as DNA, the CDR3 is TGCGCCAGCAGCCAAGACGGCGGGCGGGCCGCCCAAGCAGATACGCAGTATTTT.

The table lists this clone with a count of one. The chain has TRBV9 and TRBJ2-7; 9 nucleotides agree with TRBD1. Trimming removed 3 bases from V and 0 bases from J; junction bases left unmatched: 7. CDR3 length: 16 amino acids. Germline assignment: CDR1 SGDLS and CDR2 YYNGEE. The CDR3 coding sequence is TGTGCCAGCAGCGAGGGGACAGGGCTAAGCTCCTACGAGCAGTACTTC. Protein sequence: CASSEGTGLSSYEQYF.